The 18 T cell receptor beta chains below all came from one sample that was sequenced in a study of cytomegalovirus exposure and HLA in healthy donors. The PCR employed 60 Vbeta primers together with 13 Jbeta primers. Assay used: immunoSEQ multiplex PCR; TCRdb lists only in-frame clones, some missing. The profile covers 160,000 or so clones, with around 80% appearing a single time and about 7.7% taken by the ten largest. Sequenced input: PBMCs. These TCRs come from a young woman in good health and CMV-seropositive.

The V and J genes are TRBV5-1 and TRBJ1-3; 9 positions agree with TRBD1. The CDR3 runs to 14 residues. Germline values: CDR1 SGHRS, CDR2 YFSETQ. Germline trimming cut 3 bases from V and 4 bases from J; bases unmatched to any gene: 2. The CDR3: CASSWGTGGNTIYF. CDR3 sequence (DNA): TGCGCCAGCAGCTGGGGGACAGGGGGAAACACCATATATTTT.

V is TRBV7-9 and J is TRBJ1-2, with D maybe TRBD1 (5 bases). The CDR3 sequence is 14 residues long. Germline V gene data show CDR1 as SEHNR and CDR2 as FQNEAQ (reference sequence). The V and J ends lost 2 bases and 14 bases respectively, with 21 bases between them. CDR3 amino acids: CASSLIAGPSPATF. The DNA for the CDR3 is TGTGCCAGCAGCTTAATAGCAGGGCCCTCCCCGGCGACCTTC.

The rearrangement joins TRBV30 to TRBJ1-2, with D perhaps matching TRBD1 (5 bases). The CDR3 spans 12 residues. Germline V CDR1 and CDR2: GTSNPN, SVGIG (reference sequence). The V and J ends lost 0 bases and 6 bases respectively, with 8 bases between them. CDR3 DNA: TGTGCCTGGAGTGTACCGGGGGATGGCTACACCTTC. Its translation: CAWSVPGDGYTF.

The chain recombines TRBV19 with TRBJ1-1; TRBD1 matches 7 bases. Unmatched junction bases numbered 7, after V lost 6 bases and J lost 6 bases. This CDR3 has 13 amino acids. CDR1 is LNHDA, CDR2 SQIVND, per germline (reference sequence). The CDR3 coding sequence is TGTGCCAGTAGGGACAGGTGGACCGCTGAAGCTTTCTTT. It specifies CASRDRWTAEAFF.

V gene TRBV28 combines with J gene TRBJ2-5; TRBD1 matches 9 bases. The DNA end favors TRBJ2-7, so the J call may be wrong. Germline V gene lookup returns CDR1 MDHEN and CDR2 SYDVKM. The CDR3 has 15 residues. The CDR3 is CASSLGDRVAYEQYF. The CDR3 bases are TGTGCCAGCAGTCTGGGGGACAGGGTCGCCTACGAGCAGTACTTC.

This chain links TRBV28 with TRBJ1-5; D call uncertain. The CDR3 length is 15 residues. The ends were cut back, 2 bases at V and 3 bases at J, with 11 bases in the middle. CDR1 and CDR2 from the germline V gene are MDHEN and SYDVKM. The CDR3 DNA follows: TGTGCCAGCAGTTTAAGTCCCAGTCTCAATCAGCCCCAGCATTTT. It translates to CASSLSPSLNQPQHF.

The chain recombines TRBV9 with TRBJ2-3; TRBD2 might be the D (6 bases). Trimming removed 4 bases from V and 2 bases from J, with 11 bases in between. This CDR3 is built from 14 residues. Germline V lookup: CDR1 SGDLS, CDR2 YYNGEE. CDR3 residues: CASSTRGSTDTQYF. CDR3 nucleotides: TGTGCCAGCAGCACGCGGGGATCCACAGATACGCAGTATTTT.

The chain employs TRBV6-5 and TRBJ1-3, with D tentatively TRBD1 (6 bases). Germline CDR1 MNHEY, CDR2 SVGAGI. V lost 0 bases and J 2 bases, leaving 8 bases between the germline ends. The CDR3 has 15 residues. Here the CDR3 DNA reads TGTGCCAGCAGTTACTCCGCAGGGGCTGGAAACACCATATATTTT. Protein product: CASSYSAGAGNTIYF.

V usage is TRBV21-1 and J usage is TRBJ1-5; the DNA was not compared with TRBD1, the D call given in the table. TRBV21-1 is termed a pseudogene. The CDR3 consists of 17 residues. The CDR3 DNA follows: TGTGCCAGCGCCCCAGGAGGCCGGACAGGGAGCAATCAGCCCCAGCATTTT. This encodes CASAPGGRTGSNQPQHF.

V usage is TRBV5-6 and J usage is TRBJ2-5; 7 nucleotides line up with TRBD2. V dropped 0 bases and J dropped 5; count of bases not matched to a gene: 16. The CDR3 has 18 amino acids. In germline, CDR1 is SGHDT, CDR2 YYEEEE. CDR3 DNA: TGTGCCAGCAGCTTGGGTTTAACTGGACTAGGCGAAGGGGAGACCCAGTACTTC. This sequence encodes CASSLGLTGLGEGETQYF.

The rearrangement links TRBV29-1 to TRBJ1-1; D remains ambiguous. The CDR3 is 16 residues long. Germline CDR1 reads SQVTM; CDR2 reads ANQGSEA. Trimming took 4 bases from V and 0 from J, leaving 18 bases between them. The CDR3 nucleotides read TGCAGCGTTGCCCCCTACAGCCCGCAAATGAACACTGAAGCTTTCTTT. Its translation is CSVAPYSPQMNTEAFF.

CDR3 in DNA: TGCAGCGTTGAAGACCCGGGCAGGGGGGAGACCCAGTACTTC. Protein product: CSVEDPGRGETQYF. The chain links TRBV29-1 to TRBJ2-5; 7 bases fit TRBD1. V dropped 0 bases and J dropped 5; count of bases not matched to a gene: 6. The CDR3 length is 14 residues. Germline-derived CDR1 and CDR2 are SQVTM and ANQGSEA.

This clone has just one count. The J gene is TRBJ2-1, the V gene TRBV4-3, with 9 bases matching TRBD2. CDR1 and CDR2 (germline): LGHNA, YSLEER. The CDR3 is made up of 16 amino acids. V was pared by 0 bases and J by 5 bases, with 5 bases of the junction left unmatched. In nucleotides, the CDR3 is TGCGCCAGCAGCCAAGAGGCGGGGGGGCCCAACAATGAGCAGTTCTTC. Translation: CASSQEAGGPNNEQFF.

The V call is TRBV6-5, the J call TRBJ2-5; 7 bases line up with TRBD2. V lost 5 bases, J lost 5 bases, and 11 bases stayed unmatched. The CDR3 has 15 amino acids. From germline, CDR1 is MNHEY and CDR2 SVGAGI. CDR3 DNA: TGTGCCAGCAGTGGAGGTGGGGGGGAGCTGGAGACCCAGTACTTC. Protein sequence: CASSGGGGELETQYF.

This rearrangement joins TRBV7-9 to TRBJ2-3; the D gene is possibly TRBD2 (6 bases). Trimming stripped 3 bases from V and 14 bases from J, with 15 bases between. The CDR3 is 12 amino acids. The germline V gene encodes CDR1 SEHNR and CDR2 FQNEAQ (reference sequence). The CDR3 DNA sequence: TGTGCCAGCAGCTTGGAGGGTTCCCATCCGTATTTT. This sequence encodes CASSLEGSHPYF.

The chain joins TRBV4-3 to TRBJ2-3; TRBD2 might be the D (7 bases). Per the germline V gene, CDR1 is LGHNA and CDR2 is YSLEER. V lost 0 bases to trimming and J lost 1 base, with 17 bases between them. This CDR3 has 18 residues. DNA of the CDR3: TGCGCCAGCAGCCAAGAAATCGTAAGGGGGAGGGGCACAGATACGCAGTATTTT. Translating gives CASSQEIVRGRGTDTQYF.

The chain couples TRBV11-2 to TRBJ1-4, with D perhaps matching TRBD1 (6 bases). Germline lookup yields CDR1 SGHAT and CDR2 FQNNGV. V was pared by 5 bases and J by 5 bases, with 21 bases between. This CDR3 has 17 residues. CDR3 nucleotides: TGTGCCAGCAGCCAAAGTCCCCTACAGGGTTCCAATGAAAAACTGTTTTTT. Translated: CASSQSPLQGSNEKLFF.

In this sample, this clone turned up a few times. The rearrangement uses TRBV4-1 and TRBJ1-5; 7 nucleotides align to TRBD1. The CDR3 is 18 amino acids. In germline, CDR1 is MGHRA, CDR2 YSYEKL. V lost 3 bases to trimming and J lost 6 bases; unmatched junction nucleotides: 17. The CDR3 protein is CASSHPSERGLRSQPQHF. The CDR3 DNA reads as TGCGCCAGCAGCCACCCCTCGGAGAGGGGGCTTCGAAGTCAGCCCCAGCATTTT.